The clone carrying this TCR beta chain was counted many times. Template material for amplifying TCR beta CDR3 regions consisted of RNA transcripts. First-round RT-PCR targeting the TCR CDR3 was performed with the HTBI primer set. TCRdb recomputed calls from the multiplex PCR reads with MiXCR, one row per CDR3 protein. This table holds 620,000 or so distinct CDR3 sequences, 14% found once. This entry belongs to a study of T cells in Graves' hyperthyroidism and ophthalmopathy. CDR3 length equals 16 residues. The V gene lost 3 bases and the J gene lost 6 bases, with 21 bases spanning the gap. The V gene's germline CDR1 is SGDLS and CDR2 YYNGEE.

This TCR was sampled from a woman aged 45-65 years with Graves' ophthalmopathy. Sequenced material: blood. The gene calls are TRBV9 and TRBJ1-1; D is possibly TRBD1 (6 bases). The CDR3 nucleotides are TGTGCCAGCAGCGCGGGGGCAGGGGCCCGTGCCGCTGAAGCTTTCTTT. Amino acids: CASSAGAGARAAEAFF.